The 27 T cell receptor beta chains below come from one sample, sequenced in a study of neurological immune-mediated disorders. TCRdb reprocessed the 5' RACE reads via MiXCR and lists one record per CDR3 protein. The table records about 78,000 distinct CDR3 sequences, around 4.6% of them present only once. The sequencing sample was made of PBMCs. These receptors were taken from a woman younger than 45 with multiple sclerosis.

This clonotype was seen ten or more times. The chain uses TRBV15 and TRBJ1-6; D is ambiguous. Trimming left V 0 bases short and J 10 bases short, with 10 bases between. Germline V gene data show CDR1 as LNHNV and CDR2 as YYDKDF (reference sequence). The CDR3 is 14 residues long. CDR3 amino acids: CATSRDSRFSPLHF. The CDR3 bases are TGTGCCACCAGCAGAGATTCTCGCTTCTCACCCCTCCACTTT.

In this sample, this clonotype turned up many times. This chain connects TRBV3-1 to TRBJ1-1; unclear D gene. V was cut by 0 bases and J by 5 bases, with 7 bases left in between. From germline, CDR1 is LGHDT and CDR2 YNNKEL (reference sequence). The CDR3 has 13 amino acids. CDR3 coding DNA: TGTGCCAGCAGCCAAGACTACGGAACTGAAGCTTTCTTT. Its translation: CASSQDYGTEAFF. Full variable domain (missing parts from reference TRBV3-1 and TRBJ1-1): DTAVSQTPKYLVTQMGNDKSIKCEQNLGHDTMYWYKQDSKKFLKIMFSYNNKELIINETVPNRFSPKSPDKAHLNLHINSLELGDSAVYFCASSQDYGTEAFFGQGTRLTVV.

At least ten counts were recorded for this clonotype. The rearrangement uses TRBV9 and TRBJ2-3; 8 bases line up with TRBD2. V lost 4 bases to trimming and J lost 2 bases; unmatched junction nucleotides: 9. The CDR3 is 16 amino acids. Germline CDR1 SGDLS, CDR2 YYNGEE. The CDR3 protein is CASSPGLARYTDTQYF. The CDR3 bases are TGTGCCAGCAGCCCAGGACTAGCTAGATACACAGATACGCAGTATTTT.

This clonotype was recorded at least ten times. J is TRBJ1-1 and V is TRBV12-3 or TRBV12-4, with TRBD1 identical over 7 bases. V shed 5 bases and J 2 bases; nucleotides not matched to a gene: 2. This CDR3 comprises 13 residues. The CDR3 bases are TGTGCCAGCAGTGGGACAGTTAACACTGAAGCTTTCTTT. This encodes CASSGTVNTEAFF.

This clonotype was observed a handful of times. This chain connects TRBV5-1 to TRBJ2-3; D is perhaps TRBD1 or TRBD2 (5 bases each). The germline V gene encodes CDR1 SGHRS and CDR2 YFSETQ. Trimming took off 7 bases at V and 0 bases at J, with 15 bases between the two ends. This CDR3 spans 15 amino acids. DNA of the CDR3: TGCGCCAGCGCTTACTCCGGGGCAAGCACAGATACGCAGTATTTT. Its translation is CASAYSGASTDTQYF.

This clonotype was seen repeatedly, ten times or more. V and J are TRBV5-1 and TRBJ2-1, with D unclear. V was trimmed by 2 bases and J by 6 bases, leaving 12 bases between them. The CDR3 has 14 residues. Germline loops: CDR1 SGHRS, CDR2 YFSETQ. CDR3 in amino acids: CASSLVENRNEQFF. The CDR3 bases are TGCGCCAGCAGCTTAGTGGAGAATCGCAATGAGCAGTTCTTC.

This clonotype was found many times. V and J are TRBV21-1 and TRBJ2-1; whether TRBD2, the table's D call, matches the DNA was not checked. TRBV21-1 has pseudogene status. The CDR3 sequence is 16 residues long. CDR3 DNA: TGTGCCAGCAGCAAAGAAGGAGTCACGGTCTGCAATGAGCAGTTCTTC. Its translation: CASSKEGVTVCNEQFF.

The J gene is TRBJ1-5, the V gene TRBV12-3 or TRBV12-4; D is undetermined. The CDR3 contains 14 residues. V shed 2 bases and J shed 0 bases, with 5 bases lying between them. CDR3 nucleotides: TGTGCCAGCAGTTTAAGCAGTAGCAATCAGCCCCAGCATTTT. This codes for CASSLSSSNQPQHF.

The V call is TRBV5-5, the J call TRBJ2-7; D assignment may be TRBD1 or TRBD2 (5 bases each). V lost 3 bases and J lost 3, with 13 bases in between. This CDR3 contains 14 residues. Germline CDR1 reads SGHKS; CDR2 reads YYEKEE (reference sequence). CDR3 in amino acids: CASSWGRTNYEQYF. The CDR3 nucleotides are TGTGCCAGCAGCTGGGGACGGACAAACTACGAGCAGTACTTC.

This clonotype appeared many times. The junction departs from the called germline gene at one end, perhaps through a read error. The chain uses TRBV20-1 and TRBJ2-7; the D is unclear. The CDR3 has 11 amino acids. Per the germline V gene, CDR1 is DFQATT and CDR2 is SNEGSKA (reference sequence). This CDR3 is CSATLSNEQYF. CDR3 nucleotides: TGCAGTGCTACCCTCTCCAACGAGCAGTACTTC.

This clonotype was observed at least ten times. The chain couples TRBV24-1 to TRBJ2-3; 12 bases map to TRBD2. V lost 4 bases and J lost 6; bases outside the gene matches: 7. The CDR3 sequence is 16 residues long. The germline V gene encodes CDR1 KGHDR and CDR2 SFDVKD. The DNA of the CDR3 is TGTGCCACCAGTGAACACGGACTAGCGGGACCCGATACGCAGTATTTT. Amino acid sequence: CATSEHGLAGPDTQYF.

This clonotype was counted at least ten times. The V gene is TRBV20-1, the J gene TRBJ2-1; 15 positions agree with TRBD2. This CDR3 is 17 amino acids long. The V gene end was trimmed by 6 bases and the J gene end by 5 bases; junction bases not matched to a gene: 11. Germline lookup yields CDR1 DFQATT and CDR2 SNEGSKA (reference sequence). The CDR3 here is CSASSGTSGGLDNEQFF. In DNA, the CDR3 is TGCAGTGCGTCGTCCGGGACTAGCGGGGGGCTCGACAATGAGCAGTTCTTC.

This clonotype was seen at least ten times. This chain uses TRBV28 with TRBJ2-1, with 8 bases matching TRBD2. Trimming took 8 bases from V and 4 from J; bases not matched to a gene: 10. The CDR3 consists of 15 residues. CDR1 MDHEN and CDR2 SYDVKM come from the germline V gene. CDR3 in DNA: TGTGCCAGCCAGATCGGCGGGGGGACTTACAATGAGCAGTTCTTC. It encodes CASQIGGGTYNEQFF.

This clonotype showed up many times. The chain employs TRBV5-1 and TRBJ2-1; 8 nucleotides align to TRBD2. The junction had 3 bases not matched to a gene; V was cut back by 0 bases and J by 7 bases. Germline V CDR1 and CDR2: SGHRS, YFSETQ. This CDR3 has 14 amino acids. CDR3 amino acids: CASSLVVAGNEQFF. For the CDR3, the DNA is TGCGCCAGCAGCTTGGTTGTAGCGGGGAATGAGCAGTTCTTC.

There are many counts of this clonotype. V and J are TRBV7-2 and TRBJ1-2; maybe TRBD1 (5 bases). CDR3 size: 13 residues. V dropped 5 bases and J dropped 2 bases, with 9 bases sitting between them. Germline CDR1 is SGHTA and CDR2 is FQGNSA. The CDR3 nucleotides read TGTGCCAGCAGCCGCGACAGCAACTATGGCTACACCTTC. It yields the protein CASSRDSNYGYTF. The full variable domain, in which reference TRBV7-2 and TRBJ1-2 provide the parts outside the CDR3, is GAGVSQSPSNKVTEKGKDVELRCDPISGHTALYWYRQSLGQGLEFLIYFQGNSAPDKSGLPSDRFSAERTGGSVSTLTIQRTQQEDSAVYLCASSRDSNYGYTFGSGTRLTVV.

This clonotype was seen at least ten times. The chain uses TRBV5-1 and TRBJ1-5, with 8 bases matching TRBD1. This CDR3 is 13 amino acids long. The germline gives CDR1 SGHRS, CDR2 YFSETQ. V was clipped by 3 bases and J by 5 bases; unmatched bases: 1. As DNA, the CDR3 is TGCGCCAGCAGCTGGGGACAGGATCAGCCCCAGCATTTT. This codes for CASSWGQDQPQHF.

This clonotype was recorded a few times. The chain uses TRBV20-1 and TRBJ1-2; D gene uncertain. Germline CDR1 reads DFQATT; CDR2 reads SNEGSKA (reference sequence). This CDR3 region has 15 residues. Trimming removed 5 bases at V and 6 bases at J, with 22 bases between. CDR3: CSAAPGLYRSDGYTF. CDR3 coding DNA: TGCAGTGCTGCCCCCGGCCTTTATCGATCGGATGGCTACACCTTC.

Ten or more counts support this clonotype. This sequence joins TRBV5-8 and TRBJ2-1; 8 nucleotides agree with TRBD2. Unmatched junction bases numbered 9, after V lost 4 bases and J lost 3 bases. Germline V CDR1 and CDR2: SGHTS, YDEGEE. The CDR3 contains 16 residues. In nucleotides, the CDR3 is TGTGCCAGCAGCCTATACGGGGGGGCTATCTACAATGAGCAGTTCTTC. This translates into CASSLYGGAIYNEQFF.

At least ten counts were recorded for this clonotype. At one boundary the junction diverges from the germline segment, which might be a read error. The V gene is TRBV20-1, the J gene TRBJ2-3; 12 nucleotides line up with TRBD2. Germline assignment: CDR1 DFQATT and CDR2 SNEGSKA (reference sequence). The length of the CDR3 is 14 residues. DNA of the CDR3: TGCAGTCCTAGCGGGGGGGCCGGTACAGATACGCAGTATTTT. This codes for CSPSGGAGTDTQYF.

This clonotype was detected only a few times. The rearrangement uses TRBV5-1 and TRBJ2-5, with unresolved D. V lost 4 bases, J lost 2 bases, and 6 bases lay in between. CDR1 is SGHRS, CDR2 YFSETQ, per germline. The CDR3 has 12 amino acids. DNA for the CDR3: TGCGCCAGCAGCATGACTCAAGAGACCCAGTACTTC. Translated, it gives CASSMTQETQYF. Full variable domain (missing parts from reference TRBV5-1 and TRBJ2-5): KAGVTQTPRYLIKTRGQQVTLSCSPISGHRSVSWYQQTPGQGLQFLFEYFSETQRNKGNFPGRFSGRQFSNSRSEMNVSTLELGDSALYLCASSMTQETQYFGPGTRLLVL.

This clonotype was seen a few times. CDR3 loop: CSARGQGTRYGATEAFF. In nucleotides, the CDR3 is TGCAGTGCTAGGGGACAGGGGACGCGATACGGGGCCACTGAAGCTTTCTTT. The V and J genes are TRBV20-1 and TRBJ1-1; 10 bases fit TRBD1. The CDR3 runs 17 residues. The junction had 14 bases not matched to a gene; V was cut back by 3 bases and J by 4 bases. Germline V gene data show CDR1 as DFQATT and CDR2 as SNEGSKA (reference sequence).

This clonotype showed up many times. The chain carries TRBV4-2 and TRBJ1-1; 9 nucleotides agree with TRBD1. The CDR3 runs 15 residues. CDR1 is LGHNA and CDR2 is YNFKEQ in the germline V gene. V gave up 2 bases and J gave up 4 bases; unmatched junction bases: 5. CDR3 DNA: TGTGCCAGCAGCCAACCACAGGGGGCGACCACTGAAGCTTTCTTT. It yields the protein CASSQPQGATTEAFF.

In its sample, this clonotype was seen many times. The chain carries TRBV7-2 and TRBJ1-3; D remains ambiguous. Trimming cost V 3 bases and J 4 bases, with 19 bases left between them. In germline, CDR1 is SGHTA, CDR2 FQGNSA. This CDR3 is built from 17 residues. The CDR3 spells CASSLELAPGSGNTIYF. Written as DNA, the CDR3 is TGTGCCAGCAGCTTGGAACTAGCCCCAGGTTCAGGAAACACCATATATTTT.

This clonotype was seen ten or more times. This sequence joins TRBV7-8 and TRBJ2-1; TRBD1 matches at 8 bases. From germline, CDR1 is SGHVS and CDR2 FQNEAQ. The CDR3 extends over 17 amino acids. Unmatched junction bases numbered 13, after V lost 6 bases and J lost 3 bases. CDR3 sequence: CASRPTRTGIHYNEQFF. CDR3 nucleotide sequence: TGTGCCAGCAGACCCACTCGGACAGGGATTCACTACAATGAGCAGTTCTTC.

This clonotype was counted a few times. This chain links TRBV14 with TRBJ2-1; 14 bases map to TRBD2. J lost 0 bases, V lost 1 base, and 2 bases had no gene match. Germline assignment: CDR1 SGHDN and CDR2 FVKESK. This CDR3 spans 18 amino acids. The CDR3 is CASSQGTSGGSSYNEQFF. In nucleotides, the CDR3 is TGTGCCAGCAGCCAAGGGACTAGCGGGGGGAGCTCCTACAATGAGCAGTTCTTC.

In its sample, this clonotype was seen many times. V is TRBV5-6 and J is TRBJ2-3, with D tentatively TRBD1 or TRBD2 (6 bases each). Trimming shortened V by 0 bases and J by 6 bases, and 14 bases separated the two germline ends. The germline CDR1 and CDR2 sequences are SGHDT and YYEEEE. This CDR3 comprises 15 residues. The CDR3 DNA is TGTGCCAGCAGCTTGGACGGGGGCGGGGAGGATACGCAGTATTTT. This encodes CASSLDGGGEDTQYF. Full variable domain (remainder filled in from reference TRBV5-6 and TRBJ2-3): DAGVTQSPTHLIKTRGQQVTLRCSPKSGHDTVSWYQQALGQGPQFIFQYYEEEERQRGNFPDRFSGHQFPNYSSELNVNALLLGDSALYLCASSLDGGGEDTQYFGPGTRLTVL.

This clonotype has a count of ten or more. The V gene is TRBV12-3 or TRBV12-4, the J gene TRBJ2-1; 12 bases fit TRBD2. The CDR3 runs to 18 residues. The V gene end was trimmed by 6 bases and the J gene end by 4 bases; junction bases not matched to a gene: 13. The DNA for the CDR3 is TGTGCCAGCAGCCTCATCCGACTAGCGGGAGTTGGGTACAATGAGCAGTTCTTC. This translates into CASSLIRLAGVGYNEQFF.